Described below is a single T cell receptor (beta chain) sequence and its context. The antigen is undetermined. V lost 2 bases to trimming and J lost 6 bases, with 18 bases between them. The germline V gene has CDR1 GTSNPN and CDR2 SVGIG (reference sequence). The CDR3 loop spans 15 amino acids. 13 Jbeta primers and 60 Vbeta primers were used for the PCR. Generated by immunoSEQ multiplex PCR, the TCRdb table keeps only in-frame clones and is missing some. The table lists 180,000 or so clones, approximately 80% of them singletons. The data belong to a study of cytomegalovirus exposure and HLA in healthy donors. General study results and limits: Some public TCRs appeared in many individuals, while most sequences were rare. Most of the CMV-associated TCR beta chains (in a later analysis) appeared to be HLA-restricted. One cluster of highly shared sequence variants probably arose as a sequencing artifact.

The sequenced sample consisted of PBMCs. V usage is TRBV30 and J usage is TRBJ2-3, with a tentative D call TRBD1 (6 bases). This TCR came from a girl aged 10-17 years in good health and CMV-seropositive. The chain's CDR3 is CAWSPATGSTDTQYF. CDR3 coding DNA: TGTGCCTGGAGTCCCGCGACAGGATCGACTGATACGCAGTATTTT.